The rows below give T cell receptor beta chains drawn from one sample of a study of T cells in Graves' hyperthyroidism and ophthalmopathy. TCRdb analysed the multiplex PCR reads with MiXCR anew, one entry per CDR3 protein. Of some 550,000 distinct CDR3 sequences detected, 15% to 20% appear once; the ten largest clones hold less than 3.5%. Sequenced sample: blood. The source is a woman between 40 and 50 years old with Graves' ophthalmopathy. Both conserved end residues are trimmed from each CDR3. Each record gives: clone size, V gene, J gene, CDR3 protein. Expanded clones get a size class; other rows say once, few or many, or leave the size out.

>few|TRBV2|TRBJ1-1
ASLVSFMNTEAF
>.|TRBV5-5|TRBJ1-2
ASSLASFGADYGYT
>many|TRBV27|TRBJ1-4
ASGPRTVNEKLF
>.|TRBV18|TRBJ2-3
ASSPGLQKSDTQY
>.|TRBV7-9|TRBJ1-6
ASSLERQFGSPLH
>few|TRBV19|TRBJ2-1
ASSPKREGPYNEQF
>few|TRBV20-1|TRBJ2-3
SASDSSGGVPYTQY
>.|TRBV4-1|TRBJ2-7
ASSQVQSQGYEQY
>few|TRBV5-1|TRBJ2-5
ASSRGPNQETQY
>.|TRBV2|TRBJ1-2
ASGTGLDGYT
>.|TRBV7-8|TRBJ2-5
ASSLGTALSYVH
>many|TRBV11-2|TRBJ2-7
ASSLTSLGSSSYEQY
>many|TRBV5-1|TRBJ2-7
ASGLGLASYEQY
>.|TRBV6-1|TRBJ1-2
ASSEAGTPVYGYT
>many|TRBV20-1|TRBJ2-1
SAETGVGNEQF